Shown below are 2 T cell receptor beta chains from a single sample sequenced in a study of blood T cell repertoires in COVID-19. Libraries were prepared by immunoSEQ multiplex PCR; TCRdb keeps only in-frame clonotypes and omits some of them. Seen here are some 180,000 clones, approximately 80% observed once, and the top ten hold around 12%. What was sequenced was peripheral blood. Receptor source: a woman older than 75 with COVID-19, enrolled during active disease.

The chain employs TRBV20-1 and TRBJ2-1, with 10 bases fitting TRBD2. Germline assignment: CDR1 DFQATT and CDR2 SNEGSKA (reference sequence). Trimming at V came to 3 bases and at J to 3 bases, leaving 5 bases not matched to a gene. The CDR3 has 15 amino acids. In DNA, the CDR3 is TGCAGTGCTAGTTTAGCGGGAGGACGCTACAATGAGCAGTTCTTC. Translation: CSASLAGGRYNEQFF.

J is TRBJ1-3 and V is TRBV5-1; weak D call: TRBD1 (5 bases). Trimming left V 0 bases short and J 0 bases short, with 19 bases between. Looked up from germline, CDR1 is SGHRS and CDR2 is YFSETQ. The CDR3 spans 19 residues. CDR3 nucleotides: TGCGCCAGCAGCTTGGACCTAGAATGGACAAACCTCTCTGGAAACACCATATATTTT. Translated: CASSLDLEWTNLSGNTIYF.